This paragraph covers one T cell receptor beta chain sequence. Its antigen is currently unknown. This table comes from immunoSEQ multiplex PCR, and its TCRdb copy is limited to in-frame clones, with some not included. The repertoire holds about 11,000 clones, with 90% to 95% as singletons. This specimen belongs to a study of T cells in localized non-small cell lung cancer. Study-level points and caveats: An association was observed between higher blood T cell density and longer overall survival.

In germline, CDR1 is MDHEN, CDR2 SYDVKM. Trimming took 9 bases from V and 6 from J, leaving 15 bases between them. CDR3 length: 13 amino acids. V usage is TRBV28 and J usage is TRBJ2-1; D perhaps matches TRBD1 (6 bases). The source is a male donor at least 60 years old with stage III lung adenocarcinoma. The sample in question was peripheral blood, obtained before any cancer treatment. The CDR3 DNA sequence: TGTGCCAGTAACCGGGACACTCTCAATGAGCAGTTCTTC. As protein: CASNRDTLNEQFF. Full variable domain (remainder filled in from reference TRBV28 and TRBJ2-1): DVKVTQSSRYLVKRTGEKVFLECVQDMDHENMFWYRQDPGLGLRLIYFSYDVKMKEKGDIPEGYSVSREKKERFSLILESASTNQTSMYLCASNRDTLNEQFFGPGTRLTVL.